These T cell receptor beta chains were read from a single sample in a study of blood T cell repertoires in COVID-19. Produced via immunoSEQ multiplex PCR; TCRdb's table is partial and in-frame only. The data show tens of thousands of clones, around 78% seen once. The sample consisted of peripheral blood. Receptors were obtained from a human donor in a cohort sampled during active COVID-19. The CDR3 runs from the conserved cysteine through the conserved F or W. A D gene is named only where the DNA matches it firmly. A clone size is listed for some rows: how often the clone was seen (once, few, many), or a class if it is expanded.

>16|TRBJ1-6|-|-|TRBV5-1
CASSLSGVEGNSPLHF
TGCGCCAGCAGCTTGTCAGGTGTTGAAGGTAATTCACCCCTCCACTTT
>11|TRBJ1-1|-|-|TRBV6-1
CASSEVREAFF
TGTGCCAGCAGTGAAGTCCGTGAAGCTTTCTTT
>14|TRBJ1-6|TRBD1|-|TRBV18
CASSPGQGERPLHF
TGTGCCAGCTCACCGGGACAGGGGGAACGACCCCTCCACTTT
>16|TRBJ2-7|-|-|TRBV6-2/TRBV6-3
CASNPQPTGLAYEQYF
TGTGCCAGCAACCCCCAACCGACAGGACTAGCCTACGAGCAGTACTTC
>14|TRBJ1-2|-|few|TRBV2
CASSDQEGSYGYTF
TGTGCCAGCAGTGATCAGGAGGGGAGCTATGGCTACACCTTC
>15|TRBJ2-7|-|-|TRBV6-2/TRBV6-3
CASSPPGLSPHEQYF
TGTGCCAGCAGTCCCCCGGGACTGTCCCCCCACGAGCAGTACTTC
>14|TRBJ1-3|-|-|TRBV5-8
CASSLPGSGNTIYF
TGTGCCAGCAGCCTCCCCGGGTCTGGAAACACCATATATTTT
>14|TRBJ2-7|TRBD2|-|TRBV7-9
CASSLASGGYEQYF
TGTGCCAGCAGCTTAGCCTCGGGGGGATACGAGCAGTACTTC
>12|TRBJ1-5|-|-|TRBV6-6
CASNPRGQPQHF
TGTGCCAGCAACCCCAGGGGTCAGCCCCAGCATTTT
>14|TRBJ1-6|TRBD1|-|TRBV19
CASTKTGNNSPLHF
TGTGCCAGTACAAAGACAGGGAATAATTCACCCCTCCACTTT
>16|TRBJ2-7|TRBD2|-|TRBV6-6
CASSFTSLAGAYEQYF
TGTGCCAGCAGTTTTACGTCACTAGCGGGGGCCTACGAGCAGTACTTC
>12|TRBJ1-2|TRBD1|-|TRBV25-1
CASMDREGGYTF
TGTGCCAGCATGGACAGGGAGGGCGGCTACACCTTC
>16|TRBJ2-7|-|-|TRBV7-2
CASYPYVHTKTYEQYF
TGTGCCAGTTACCCATACGTTCACACTAAGACCTACGAGCAGTACTTC
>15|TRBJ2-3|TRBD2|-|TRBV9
CASSVVGGARDTQYF
TGTGCCAGCAGCGTAGTCGGGGGGGCGAGGGATACGCAGTATTTT
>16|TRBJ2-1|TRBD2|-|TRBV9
CASSVDRGVPYAEQFF
TGTGCCAGCAGCGTAGACCGGGGGGTACCCTATGCTGAGCAGTTCTTC
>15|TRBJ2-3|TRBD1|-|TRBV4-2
CASSSRDRVTDTQYF
TGTGCCAGCAGCTCACGGGACAGGGTGACAGATACGCAGTATTTT
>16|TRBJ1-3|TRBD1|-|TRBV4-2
CASSQLGTDSGNTIYF
TGTGCCAGCAGCCAACTCGGGACAGACTCTGGAAACACCATATATTTT
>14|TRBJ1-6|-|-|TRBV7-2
CASSPRTEGSPLHF
TGTGCCAGCAGCCCGCGGACAGAAGGGTCACCCCTCCACTTT
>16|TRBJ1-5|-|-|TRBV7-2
CASSLGLSEGNQPQHF
TGTGCCAGCAGCTTAGGTTTGTCAGAAGGCAATCAGCCCCAGCATTTT
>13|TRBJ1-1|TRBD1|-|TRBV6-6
CASNSRGDTEAFF
TGTGCCAGCAACAGCAGGGGGGACACTGAAGCTTTCTTT
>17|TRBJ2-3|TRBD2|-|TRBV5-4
CASSLDRSGGFTDTQYF
TGTGCCAGCAGCTTGGATCGTAGCGGGGGGTTCACAGATACGCAGTATTTT
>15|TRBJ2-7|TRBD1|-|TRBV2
CASSKETGGSYEQYF
TGTGCCAGCAGCAAAGAGACAGGGGGCTCCTACGAGCAGTACTTC
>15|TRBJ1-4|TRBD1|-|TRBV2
CASSRLTGEGEKLFF
TGTGCCAGCAGTCGATTGACAGGGGAGGGTGAAAAACTGTTTTTT
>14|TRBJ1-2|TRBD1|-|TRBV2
CASSAYRGGYGYTF
TGTGCCAGCAGTGCGTACAGGGGAGGCTATGGCTACACCTTC
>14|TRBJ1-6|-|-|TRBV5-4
CASSLGHFNSPLHF
TGTGCCAGCAGCTTGGGACATTTCAATTCACCCCTCCACTTT
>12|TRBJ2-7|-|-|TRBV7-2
CASSFPRGEQYF
TGTGCCAGCAGCTTCCCCCGGGGGGAGCAGTACTTC
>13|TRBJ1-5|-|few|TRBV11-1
CASSLERNQPQHF
TGTGCCAGCAGCTTAGAGAGAAATCAGCCCCAGCATTTT
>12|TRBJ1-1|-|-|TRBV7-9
CASSFRGPEAFF
TGTGCCAGCAGCTTCAGAGGGCCTGAAGCTTTCTTT
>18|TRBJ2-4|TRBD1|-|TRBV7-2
CASSLGDFGGQGQNIQYF
TGTGCCAGCAGCTTAGGGGATTTTGGGGGACAGGGGCAAAACATTCAGTACTTC
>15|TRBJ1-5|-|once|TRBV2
CASSDYGRGTQPQHF
TGTGCCAGCAGTGATTACGGGAGGGGTACCCAGCCCCAGCATTTT
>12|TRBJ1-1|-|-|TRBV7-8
CASSRQRAEAFF
TGTGCCAGCAGCCGACAACGAGCTGAAGCTTTCTTT
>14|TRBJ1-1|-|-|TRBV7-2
CAEDFPPMNTEAFF
TGTGCCGAGGACTTTCCGCCGATGAACACTGAAGCTTTCTTT
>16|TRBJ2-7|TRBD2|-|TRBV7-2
CASSLVPTSAQSEQYF
TGTGCCAGCAGCTTAGTCCCGACTAGCGCCCAATCTGAGCAGTACTTC
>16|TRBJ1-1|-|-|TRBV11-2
CASSLDIQAMNTEAFF
TGTGCCAGCAGCTTAGATATCCAGGCCATGAACACTGAAGCTTTCTTT
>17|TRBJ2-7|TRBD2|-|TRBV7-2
CASSLVGGLAGAEEQYF
TGTGCCAGCAGCTTAGTGGGGGGACTAGCGGGGGCTGAAGAGCAGTACTTC
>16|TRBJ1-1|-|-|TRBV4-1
CASSQDSTRMNTEAFF
TGCGCCAGCAGCCAAGATTCGACAAGGATGAACACTGAAGCTTTCTTT
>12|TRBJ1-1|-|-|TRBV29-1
CSVEDTNTEAFF
TGCAGCGTTGAGGACACGAACACTGAAGCTTTCTTT
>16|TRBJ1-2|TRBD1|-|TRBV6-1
CASSEAGNRGNYGYTF
TGTGCCAGCAGTGAAGCCGGGAACAGGGGGAACTATGGCTACACCTTC
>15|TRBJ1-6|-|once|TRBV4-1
CASSQDYSNNSPLHF
TGCGCCAGCAGCCAAGATTACAGTAATAATTCACCCCTCCACTTT
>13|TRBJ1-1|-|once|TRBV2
CASMGGVWTEAFF
TGTGCCAGCATGGGAGGGGTGTGGACTGAAGCTTTCTTT
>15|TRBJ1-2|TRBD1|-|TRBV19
CASSMRGTENYGYTF
TGTGCCAGTAGTATGAGGGGGACAGAAAACTATGGCTACACCTTC
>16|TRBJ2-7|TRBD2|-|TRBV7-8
CASSSLSGGASYEQYF
TGTGCCAGCAGCTCCCTTAGCGGGGGGGCTTCCTACGAGCAGTACTTC
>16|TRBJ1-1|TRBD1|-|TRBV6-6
CASTPTGGVRNTEAFF
TGTGCCAGCACTCCCACAGGGGGGGTAAGGAACACTGAAGCTTTCTTT
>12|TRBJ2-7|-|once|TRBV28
CASSLTVYEQYF
TGTGCCAGCAGTTTAACAGTTTACGAGCAGTACTTC
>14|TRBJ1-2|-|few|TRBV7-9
CASSLGTTTYGYTF
TGTGCCAGCAGCTTAGGGACGACTACATATGGCTACACCTTC
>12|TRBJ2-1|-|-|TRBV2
CASSEQLGQGFF
TGTGCCAGCAGTGAACAGTTGGGACAAGGTTTCTTC
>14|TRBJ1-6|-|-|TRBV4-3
CASSRDSRNSPLHF
TGCGCCAGCAGCCGCGACAGTAGAAATTCACCCCTCCACTTT
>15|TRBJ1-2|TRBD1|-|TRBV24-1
CATSDSRQGNYGYTF
TGTGCCACCAGTGACAGCAGACAGGGGAACTATGGCTACACCTTC
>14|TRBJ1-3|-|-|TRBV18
CASSPPANGNTIYF
TGTGCCAGCTCACCACCTGCGAATGGAAACACCATATATTTT
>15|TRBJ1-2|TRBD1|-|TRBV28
CASSFGQGLFYGYTF
TGTGCCAGCAGTTTTGGACAGGGGCTTTTCTATGGCTACACCTTC
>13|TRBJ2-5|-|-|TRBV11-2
CASSLDPGETQYF
TGTGCCAGCAGCTTAGATCCGGGGGAGACCCAGTACTTC
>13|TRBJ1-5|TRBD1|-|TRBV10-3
CAIRGQVNQPQHF
TGTGCCATCAGGGGACAGGTTAATCAGCCCCAGCATTTT
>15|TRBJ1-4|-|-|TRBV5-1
CASSLGGASNEKLFF
TGCGCCAGCAGCTTGGGAGGTGCCTCTAATGAAAAACTGTTTTTT